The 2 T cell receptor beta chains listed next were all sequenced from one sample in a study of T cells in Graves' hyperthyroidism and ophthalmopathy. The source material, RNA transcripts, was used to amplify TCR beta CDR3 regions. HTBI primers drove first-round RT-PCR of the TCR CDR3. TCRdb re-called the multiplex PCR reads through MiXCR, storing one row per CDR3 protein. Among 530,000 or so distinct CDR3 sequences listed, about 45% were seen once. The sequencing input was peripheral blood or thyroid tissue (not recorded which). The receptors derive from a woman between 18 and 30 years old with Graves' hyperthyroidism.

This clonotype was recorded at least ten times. Here the CDR3 DNA reads TGTGCCAGCAGCCCTCAGGGGGCGGGTAATGAAAAACTGTTTTTT. Translating it yields CASSPQGAGNEKLFF. V gene TRBV7-9 combines with J gene TRBJ1-4, with 8 bases matching TRBD1. V shed 5 bases and J 4 bases; nucleotides not matched to a gene: 6. Germline values: CDR1 SEHNR, CDR2 FQNEAQ (reference sequence). This CDR3 is built from 15 residues.

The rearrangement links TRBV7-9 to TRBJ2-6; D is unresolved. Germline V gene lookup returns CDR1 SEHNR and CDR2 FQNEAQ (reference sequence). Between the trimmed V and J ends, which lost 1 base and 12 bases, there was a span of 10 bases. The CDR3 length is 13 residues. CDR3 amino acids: CASSLETAAVLTF. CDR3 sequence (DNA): TGTGCCAGCAGCTTAGAGACGGCCGCCGTCCTGACTTTC.